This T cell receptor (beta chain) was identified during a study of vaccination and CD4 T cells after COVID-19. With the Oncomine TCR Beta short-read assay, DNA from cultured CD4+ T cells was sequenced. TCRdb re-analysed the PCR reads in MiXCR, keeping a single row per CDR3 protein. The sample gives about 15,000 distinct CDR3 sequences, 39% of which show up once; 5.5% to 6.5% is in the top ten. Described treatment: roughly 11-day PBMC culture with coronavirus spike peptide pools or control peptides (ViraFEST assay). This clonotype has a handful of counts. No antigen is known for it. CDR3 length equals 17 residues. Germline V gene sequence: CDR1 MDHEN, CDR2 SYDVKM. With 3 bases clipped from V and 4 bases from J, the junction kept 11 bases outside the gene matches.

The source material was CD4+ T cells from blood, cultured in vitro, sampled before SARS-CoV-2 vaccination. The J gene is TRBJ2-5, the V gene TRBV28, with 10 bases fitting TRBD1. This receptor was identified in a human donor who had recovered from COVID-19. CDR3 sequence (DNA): TGTGCCAGCAGTTTGGGGACAGGGGTTAGGGTTGGAGAGACCCAGTACTTC. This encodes CASSLGTGVRVGETQYF.